A selection of T cell receptor beta chains follows, all from one sample in a study of cytomegalovirus exposure and HLA in healthy donors. Clones were read by immunoSEQ multiplex PCR, and TCRdb kept only the in-frame ones, dropping some. The table lists just over 85,000 clones, roughly 80% of them singletons. Sample: PBMCs. These receptors all stem from a man aged 40-55 years in good health and CMV-seronegative. Each CDR3 is given without its conserved first and last residue. Only some rows state a clone size, as once, few, many or a class for expanded clones.

v_call	clone_size	cdr3_aa
TRBV29-1	NA	SVGAQGSEQY
TRBV28	NA	ASGSTEAF
TRBV10-3	NA	AISDSSGTEAF
TRBV4-3	few	ASSQDRNTGELF
TRBV19	NA	ASSIRRFQRGASYNEQF
TRBV4-1	few	ASSDRGDQPQH
TRBV6-5	NA	ASSYSGTRHYEQY
TRBV10-2	NA	ASNRGLAGGPSSYEQY
TRBV7-2	NA	ASSSKTGGLYEQY
TRBV27	NA	ASSLSGGGGWNEQF
TRBV5-4	few	ASSLPGRGNTEAF
TRBV5-1	few	ASSLERVPYNEQF
TRBV5-6	few	ASSLYNTEAF
TRBV14	NA	ASSRGQGNYGYT
TRBV6-5	NA	ASSNRDQPQH
TRBV4-2	NA	ASSQGEGQGRNEQY
TRBV6-6	NA	ASSLGQGSTGELF
TRBV4-3	NA	ASSQEVTGGTEAF
TRBV28	few	ASSPWTAGYGYT
TRBV4-1	NA	ASRQGGGSGEKLF
TRBV7-6	NA	ASSFFTGTGGDEQY
TRBV4-2	NA	ASSQLGLAGWADTQY
TRBV28	NA	ASTEGTGDTEAF
TRBV7-9	NA	ASSFAEVREQY
TRBV6-6	NA	ASSYGGRGEAF
TRBV5-5	once	ASSGGHLYGYT
TRBV11-3	NA	ASSLEGTVIEETQY
TRBV30	NA	AWKEGSPLH
TRBV9	NA	ASSEGLAGLNEQF
TRBV11-3	NA	ASSSGTGNEQY
TRBV29-1	NA	SVRMTGVGADTQY
TRBV7-9	NA	ASRYLGGKDEKLF
TRBV6-4	NA	ASSESSNQPQH
TRBV7-9	NA	SSSFTVAGARETQY
TRBV5-1	NA	ASSTGTGSDYGYT
TRBV6-5	NA	ASSYQGSHTEAF
TRBV6-1	few	ASTLSGTGADEQY
TRBV2	few	ASRVSGGHRYEQY
TRBV6-1	NA	ASSLDSGNQPQH
TRBV19	few	ACMSQDTHEQY
TRBV15	few	ATSRGTGVRNEQF
TRBV7-9	NA	ASSSHRGRVYGYT